This T cell receptor beta chain was captured in a study of beta chain features in type 1 diabetes. This clone was counted between two and nine times. What it recognizes is unknown. Study-level results: Patients and controls would be equally affected if PCR favored shorter templates. A moderate, significant TCRB CDR3 shortening appeared in type 1 diabetes across four CD4+ subsets.

A sort by CD45RO/CCR7/CD25/CD127/CD95/CD27 yielded CD4+ naive, central memory, regulatory and stem cell-like memory cells. The junction had 5 bases not matched to a gene; V was cut back by 2 bases and J by 5 bases. The CDR3 is 14 residues long. Germline-derived CDR1 and CDR2 are MNHNY and SVGAGI (reference sequence). Sequencing targeted expressed TCRB transcripts, as all isolated RNA had been reverse transcribed. The protocol was immunoSEQ multiplex PCR, while the TCRdb copy is restricted to in-frame clones and leaves out a portion. Of roughly 140,000 clones in the sample, around 8.5% were seen once.

The sample taken for sequencing was central memory CD4+ T cells from blood. The sequence derives from a man aged 18 to 29 in good health. The chain carries TRBV6-6 and TRBJ2-5, with 7 bases identical to TRBD1. The CDR3 DNA reads TGTGCCAGCAGTTACGGGACAGCCTCGGAGACCCAGTACTTC. Its translation is CASSYGTASETQYF.